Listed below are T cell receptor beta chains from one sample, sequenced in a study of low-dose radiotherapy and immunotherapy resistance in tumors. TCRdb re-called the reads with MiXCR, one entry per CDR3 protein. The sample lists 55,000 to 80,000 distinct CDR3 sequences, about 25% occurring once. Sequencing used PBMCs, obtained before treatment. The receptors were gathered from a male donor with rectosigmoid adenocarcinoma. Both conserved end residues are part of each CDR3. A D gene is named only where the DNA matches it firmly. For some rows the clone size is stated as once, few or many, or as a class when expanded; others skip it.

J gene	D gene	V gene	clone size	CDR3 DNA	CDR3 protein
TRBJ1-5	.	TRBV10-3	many	TGTGCCATCAGTGATTCGACAAGCCTGCAGCCCCAGCATTTT	CAISDSTSLQPQHF
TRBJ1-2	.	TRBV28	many	TGTGCCAGCATCTCTAACTATGGCTACACCTTC	CASISNYGYTF
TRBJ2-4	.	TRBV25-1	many	TGTGCCAGCAGTGAAGGTGGTGCCTTAGCCAAAAACATTCAGTACTTC	CASSEGGALAKNIQYF
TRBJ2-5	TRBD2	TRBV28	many	TGTGCCAGCAGTGGACTAGCGGGAAAAGTTCTAGGGACCCAGTACTTC	CASSGLAGKVLGTQYF
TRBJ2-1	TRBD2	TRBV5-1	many	TGCGCCAGCAGCTTCGTTAGCGGGAGAAGCGATGAGCAGTTCTTC	CASSFVSGRSDEQFF
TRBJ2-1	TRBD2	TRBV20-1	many	TGCAGTGCTCCCAGACTAGCGGGAGTAGGTGAGCAGTTCTTC	CSAPRLAGVGEQFF
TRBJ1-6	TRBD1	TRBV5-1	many	TGCGCCAGCAGCGGGGGACAGCCTAATTCACCCCTCCACTTT	CASSGGQPNSPLHF
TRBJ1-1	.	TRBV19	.	TGTGCCAGCCTGACAGGATCCACTGAAGCTTTCTTT	CASLTGSTEAFF
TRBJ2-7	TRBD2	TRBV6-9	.	TGTGCCAGCAGTTACGCACCAGCGGGGGGAAGCACCTACGAGCAGTACTTC	CASSYAPAGGSTYEQYF
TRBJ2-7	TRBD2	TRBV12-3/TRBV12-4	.	TGTGCCAGCCGCGGGCGGGAGAGCTCCTACGAGCAGTACTTC	CASRGRESSYEQYF
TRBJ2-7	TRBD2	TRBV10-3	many	TGTGCCATCAGTTGGACTAGCGGGGGGGCCGCTTACGAGCAGTACTTC	CAISWTSGGAAYEQYF
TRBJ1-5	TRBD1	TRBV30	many	TGTGCCTGGAGTCCCGACAGGGGCTCGCAGCCCCAGCATTTT	CAWSPDRGSQPQHF
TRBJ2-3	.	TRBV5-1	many	TGCGCCAGCAGCTTAACTTCTGCGGATACGCAGTATTTT	CASSLTSADTQYF
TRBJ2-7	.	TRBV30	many	TGTGCCTGGAGCGCAGGGCCTCCCTACGAGCAGTACTTC	CAWSAGPPYEQYF
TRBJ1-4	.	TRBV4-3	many	TGCGCCAGCAGCCAAGAACTCACCGGGACGACAAAACTGTTTTTT	CASSQELTGTTKLFF
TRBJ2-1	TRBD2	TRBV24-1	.	TGTGCCACCAGTGACCCGACTAGCATCGGCAATGAGCAGTTCTTC	CATSDPTSIGNEQFF
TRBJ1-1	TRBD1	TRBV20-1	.	TGCAGGAAGACAGGGCTGAACACTGAAGCTTTCTTT	CRKTGLNTEAFF
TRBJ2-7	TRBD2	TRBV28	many	TGTGCCAGCAGTTTATTAGCGGGGCGCTACGAGCAGTACTTC	CASSLLAGRYEQYF
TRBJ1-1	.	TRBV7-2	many	TGTGCCAGCAGCTTATCAAGACGGACTAACACTGAAGCTTTCTTT	CASSLSRRTNTEAFF
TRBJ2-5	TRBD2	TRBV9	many	TGTGCCAGCAGCGTAGGGGCTAGCGGGGGAATGCAAGAGACCCAGTACTTC	CASSVGASGGMQETQYF
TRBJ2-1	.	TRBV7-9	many	TGTGCCAGCAGCTTAACGACGGGAGTGGATGAGCAGTTCTTC	CASSLTTGVDEQFF
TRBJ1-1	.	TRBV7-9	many	TGTGCCAGCAGCCAGGGGACACTCAACACTGAAGCTTTCTTT	CASSQGTLNTEAFF
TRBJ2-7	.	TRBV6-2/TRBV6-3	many	TGTGCCAGCAGTGAGCAGAGCGGGCACTACTCCTACGAGCAGTACTTC	CASSEQSGHYSYEQYF
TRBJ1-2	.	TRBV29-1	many	TGCAGCGTCTATTCCCGCGTGGACAGAACCCTTTCGAACTATGGCTACACCTTC	CSVYSRVDRTLSNYGYTF
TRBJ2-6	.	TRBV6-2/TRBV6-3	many	TGTGCCAGCATCCATGACGGCTCTGGGGCCAACGTCCTGACTTTC	CASIHDGSGANVLTF
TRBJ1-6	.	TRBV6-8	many	TGTGCCAGCAGCCTCCAAGGGTCCTATAATTCACCCCTCCACTTT	CASSLQGSYNSPLHF
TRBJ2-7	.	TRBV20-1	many	TGCAGTGCCCGGCCCGGCGGGACGGTTTCCTACGAGCAGTACTTC	CSARPGGTVSYEQYF
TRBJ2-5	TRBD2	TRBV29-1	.	TGCAGCGTTGGGACAGCGGGGGGTCCGGCCCAGTACTTC	CSVGTAGGPAQYF
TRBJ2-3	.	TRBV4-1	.	TGCGCCAGCAGCCCTCCGGAGGATAGGCTGACGACGCAGTATTTT	CASSPPEDRLTTQYF
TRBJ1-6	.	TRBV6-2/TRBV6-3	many	TGTGCCAGCAGTTACTCCGGGGGTGGATCACCCCTCCACTTT	CASSYSGGGSPLHF
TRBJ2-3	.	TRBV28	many	TGTGCCAGCACCGACCGAGGTGGCCTTAGCGATACGCAGTATTTT	CASTDRGGLSDTQYF
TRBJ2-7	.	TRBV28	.	TGTGCCAGCAGTACAACTACTCACAGGGCGGAGTACTTC	CASSTTTHRAEYF
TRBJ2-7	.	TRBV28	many	TGTGCCAGCAGGGCGGGACTCAAATACTACGAGCAGTACTTC	CASRAGLKYYEQYF
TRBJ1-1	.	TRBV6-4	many	TGTGCCAGCAGTGCCCAGGTAAACACTGAAGCTTTCTTT	CASSAQVNTEAFF
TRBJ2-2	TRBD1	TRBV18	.	TGTGCCAGCTCACCGCAGGGCCAGGGGGCGTCCGGGGAGCTGTTTTTT	CASSPQGQGASGELFF
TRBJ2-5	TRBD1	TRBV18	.	TGTGCCAGCTCACCGGGACAGGGGGCTTTAGAGACCCAGTACTTC	CASSPGQGALETQYF
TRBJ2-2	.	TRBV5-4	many	TGTGCCAGCAGCTTGGAGGCAGTTGGGGACGGGGAGCTGTTTTTT	CASSLEAVGDGELFF
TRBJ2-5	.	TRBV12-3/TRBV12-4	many	TGTGCCAGCAGATACTTCGGTCCGAGGGGAGTAGAAGAGACCCAGTACTTC	CASRYFGPRGVEETQYF
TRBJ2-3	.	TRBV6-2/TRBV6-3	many	TGTGCCAGCAGTTACTTATCGAGCGGGCGACCCACAGATACGCAGTATTTT	CASSYLSSGRPTDTQYF
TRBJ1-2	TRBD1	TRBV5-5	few	TGTGCCAGCAGCTTCCACCCCACAGGGGGCGGCTATGGCTACACCTTC	CASSFHPTGGGYGYTF
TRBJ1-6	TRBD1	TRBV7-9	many	TGTGCCAGCAGCCCGGGACAGACGAATTCACCCCTCCACTTT	CASSPGQTNSPLHF